Below are 31 T cell receptor beta chains sequenced from a single sample in a study of CD8 T cells in ankylosing spondylitis. TCRdb fed the 5' RACE reads into MiXCR, producing one record per CDR3 protein. This table has roughly 450,000 distinct CDR3 sequences, approximately 26% appearing once. Antigens for these TCRs are unknown. General study points: In ankylosing spondylitis blood, a motif of roughly eight highly homologous TCR beta variants appeared characteristic.

Sequenced sample: blood, either unsorted or a sorted T cell fraction (not recorded which). The receptors here all came from a male donor with ankylosing spondylitis.

The chain links TRBV27 to TRBJ2-6; unclear D gene. This CDR3 region has 14 residues. Germline-derived CDR1 and CDR2 are MNHEY and SMNVEV (reference sequence). Trimming took off 5 bases at V and 4 bases at J, with 9 bases between the two ends. The CDR3 nucleotides read TGTGCCAGCAGTGCAAAGGCCGGGGCCAACGTCCTGACTTTC. It specifies CASSAKAGANVLTF. Together with reference TRBV27 and TRBJ2-6, the CDR3 gives the full variable domain: EAQVTQNPRYLITVTGKKLTVTCSQNMNHEYMSWYRQDPGLGLRQIYYSMNVEVTDKGDVPEGYKVSRKEKRNFPLILESPSPNQTSLYFCASSAKAGANVLTFGAGSRLTVL.

The chain combines TRBV5-1 with TRBJ2-3; D remains ambiguous. CDR1 SGHRS and CDR2 YFSETQ come from the germline V gene. The V gene lost 0 bases and the J gene lost 3 bases, with 20 bases spanning the gap. This CDR3 comprises 18 residues. Written as DNA, the CDR3 is TGCGCCAGCAGCTTGGCCAGGTCTCCTCTTCCCCTGACAGATACGCAGTATTTT. This codes for CASSLARSPLPLTDTQYF.

This clonotype has more than one count but fewer than ten. The chain couples TRBV7-6 to TRBJ2-1; TRBD2 matches 14 bases. Per germline, CDR1 SGHVS and CDR2 FNYEAQ. The CDR3 contains 20 residues. Trimming removed 2 bases from V and 3 bases from J; junction bases left unmatched: 12. The CDR3 is CASSLSPSKTSGRVYNEQFF. The CDR3 DNA follows: TGTGCCAGCAGCTTATCCCCCTCGAAGACTAGCGGGAGGGTCTACAATGAGCAGTTCTTC.

In its sample, this clonotype was seen a few times. The rearrangement uses TRBV20-1 and TRBJ2-1; 10 positions match TRBD2. Germline-derived CDR1 and CDR2 are DFQATT and SNEGSKA (reference sequence). This CDR3 region has 17 residues. J gave up 6 bases and V 0 bases, and 11 bases lay outside the gene matches. The CDR3 is CSARDSWTSGRPNEQFF. The CDR3 DNA reads TGCAGTGCTAGAGATTCCTGGACTAGCGGAAGACCCAATGAGCAGTTCTTC.

This rearrangement joins TRBV9 to TRBJ2-1, with unresolved D. V lost 4 bases, J lost 5 bases, and 13 bases lay in between. Germline lookup yields CDR1 SGDLS and CDR2 YYNGEE. There are 14 residues in the CDR3. CDR3 loop: CASSLPPGHNEQFF. DNA for the CDR3: TGTGCCAGCAGCCTCCCACCCGGACACAATGAGCAGTTCTTC.

This clonotype was counted between two and nine times. The genes are TRBV29-1 and TRBJ1-1; D perhaps matches TRBD1 (6 bases). CDR1 and CDR2 from the germline V gene are SQVTM and ANQGSEA. The CDR3 is 15 amino acids. V was shortened by 1 base and J by 6 bases, with 18 bases between the two germline ends. CDR3 bases: TGCAGCGTTGAAGTTCCTGGGGGGCGCATCGCTGAAGCTTTCTTT. It specifies CSVEVPGGRIAEAFF.

The count of this clonotype is one. V usage is TRBV14 and J usage is TRBJ2-1, with 9 bases identical to TRBD2. The CDR3 consists of 15 residues. V shed 2 bases, J shed 5 bases, and the junction held 4 bases outside the gene matches. The germline V gene has CDR1 SGHDN and CDR2 FVKESK. The CDR3 DNA sequence: TGTGCCAGCAGCCAAATAGCGGGAGCAAACAATGAGCAGTTCTTC. It is translated as CASSQIAGANNEQFF.

Only a few counts were recorded for this clonotype. V usage is TRBV7-9 and J usage is TRBJ1-1, with D tentatively TRBD1 (6 bases). The CDR3 has 16 residues. Trimming shortened V by 3 bases and J by 0 bases, and 14 bases separated the two germline ends. Germline V gives CDR1 SEHNR, CDR2 FQNEAQ (reference sequence). The CDR3 DNA is TGTGCCAGCAGCTTCCCCGAAAGGGACATGAACACTGAAGCTTTCTTT. This encodes CASSFPERDMNTEAFF.

This clonotype has only one observation. This chain links TRBV5-1 with TRBJ1-6; D is unresolved. Trimming removed 0 bases from V and 7 bases from J, with 8 bases in between. The CDR3 loop spans 14 amino acids. Germline loops: CDR1 SGHRS, CDR2 YFSETQ. The CDR3 nucleotides read TGCGCCAGCAGCTTGGGGGATACGAATTCACCCCTCCACTTT. Its translation is CASSLGDTNSPLHF.

The rearrangement uses TRBV19 and TRBJ1-2; D remains ambiguous. The germline CDR1 and CDR2 sequences are LNHDA and SQIVND (reference sequence). This CDR3 comprises 13 residues. Trimming left V 1 base short and J 5 bases short, with 8 bases between. CDR3 loop: CASSIGEEYGYTF. In DNA, the CDR3 is TGTGCCAGTAGTATAGGAGAGGAGTATGGCTACACCTTC.

The V and J genes are TRBV11-2 and TRBJ2-2, with no clear D. Looked up from germline, CDR1 is SGHAT and CDR2 is FQNNGV. V shed 0 bases and J shed 7 bases, with 6 bases lying between them. The CDR3 is made up of 13 amino acids. In DNA form, the CDR3 reads TGTGCCAGCAGCTTAGAACGCTACGGGGAGCTGTTTTTT. This translates into CASSLERYGELFF.

A few counts support this clonotype. This chain links TRBV7-9 with TRBJ1-4; D not certain. This CDR3 contains 14 residues. Trimming took 4 bases from V and 8 from J, leaving 14 bases between them. Germline loops: CDR1 SEHNR, CDR2 FQNEAQ (reference sequence). The CDR3: CASSSYALVEKLFF. The CDR3 DNA is TGTGCCAGCAGCTCGTACGCTTTGGTCGAAAAACTGTTTTTT.

This clonotype was counted only a few times. The chain joins TRBV29-1 to TRBJ2-2, with TRBD1 matching 7 bases. Germline assignment: CDR1 SQVTM and CDR2 ANQGSEA. J lost 3 bases, V lost 4 bases, and 5 bases had no gene match. This CDR3 spans 14 amino acids. The CDR3 here is CSVGGGGDTGELFF. The CDR3 bases are TGCAGCGTTGGAGGGGGCGGCGACACCGGGGAGCTGTTTTTT.

A note on this clonotype: The junction and the germline gene differ at one end; a read error may be behind it. The genes are TRBV20-1 and TRBJ2-3; either TRBD1 or TRBD2 may supply D (5 bases each). The CDR3 runs to 13 residues. Germline V gives CDR1 DFQATT, CDR2 SNEGSKA (reference sequence). The CDR3 loop reads CSARGAGTDTQYF. In DNA form, the CDR3 reads TGCAGTGCGAGAGGGGCCGGTACGGATACGCAGTATTTT.

This clonotype was counted between two and nine times. The J gene is TRBJ2-5, the V gene TRBV20-1; D is perhaps TRBD1 (5 bases). The CDR3 loop spans 14 amino acids. Trimming removed 0 bases at V and 5 bases at J, with 13 bases between. Germline V gene sequence: CDR1 DFQATT, CDR2 SNEGSKA (reference sequence). For the CDR3, the DNA is TGCAGTGCTAGAGATCCCGGCAGGGTTGAGACCCAGTACTTC. This sequence encodes CSARDPGRVETQYF.

The chain links TRBV5-1 to TRBJ2-5, with a tentative D call TRBD2 (6 bases). Trimming removed 0 bases at V and 5 bases at J, with 11 bases between. Per the germline V gene, CDR1 is SGHRS and CDR2 is YFSETQ. The CDR3 is 14 residues long. This CDR3 reads CASSLVPGGETQYF. CDR3 nucleotide sequence: TGCGCCAGCAGCTTGGTCCCAGGAGGGGAGACCCAGTACTTC.

The gene calls are TRBV19 and TRBJ2-7, with D maybe TRBD1 (5 bases). Trimming removed 1 base from V and 5 bases from J, with 12 bases in between. Germline assignment: CDR1 LNHDA and CDR2 SQIVND (reference sequence). There are 14 residues in the CDR3. The DNA for the CDR3 is TGTGCCAGTAGTATAGGTGCAGGGCTTCACGAGCAGTACTTC. This codes for CASSIGAGLHEQYF.

This clonotype was detected a few times. The gene calls are TRBV2 and TRBJ1-2; 7 bases are a match to TRBD1. The junction had 12 bases not matched to a gene; V was cut back by 4 bases and J by 4 bases. Per the germline V gene, CDR1 is SNHLY and CDR2 is FYNNEI. The CDR3 consists of 16 residues. The DNA of the CDR3 is TGTGCCAGCAGTGCGCATGACAGGGTAGTAAGCTATGGCTACACCTTC. The encoded protein is CASSAHDRVVSYGYTF.

The chain links TRBV7-2 to TRBJ2-7; D is unresolved. This CDR3 is 15 amino acids long. V lost 1 base, J lost 0 bases, and 10 bases lay in between. Germline values: CDR1 SGHTA, CDR2 FQGNSA. The CDR3 sequence is CASSLGPTSSYEQYF. In DNA form, the CDR3 reads TGTGCCAGCAGCTTAGGGCCTACGAGCTCCTACGAGCAGTACTTC. Combining the CDR3 with reference TRBV7-2 and TRBJ2-7 gives the whole variable domain GAGVSQSPSNKVTEKGKDVELRCDPISGHTALYWYRQSLGQGLEFLIYFQGNSAPDKSGLPSDRFSAERTGGSVSTLTIQRTQQEDSAVYLCASSLGPTSSYEQYFGPGTRLTVT.

The V and J genes are TRBV6-5 and TRBJ2-7; 8 bases fit TRBD1. With V trimmed by 2 bases and J by 2 bases, 5 bases remained unmatched. The CDR3 has 15 residues. Germline CDR1 MNHEY, CDR2 SVGAGI. In DNA, the CDR3 is TGTGCCAGCAGTTACCGGGACAGGTTGACCTACGAGCAGTACGTC. Encoded protein: CASSYRDRLTYEQYV.

This clonotype appeared many times. J is TRBJ2-7 and V is TRBV7-9; possible D gene TRBD1, 5 bases. Deletions cut 2 bases from V and 2 bases from J, with 10 bases between. Germline-derived CDR1 and CDR2 are SEHNR and FQNEAQ (reference sequence). CDR3 length: 14 residues. The CDR3 region is CASSLQGGTYEQYV. The CDR3 nucleotides are TGTGCCAGCAGCTTACAGGGTGGGACCTACGAGCAGTACGTC.

The sample holds a few counts of this clonotype. The CDR3 nucleotides read TGTGCCAGCTCACCCCCTGGACTAGCGGGAGGGTATGAGCAGTTCTTC. It yields the protein CASSPPGLAGGYEQFF. The chain carries TRBV18 and TRBJ2-1; 15 bases are a match to TRBD2. CDR1 and CDR2 from the germline V gene are KGHSH and LQKENI. The CDR3 totals 16 residues. With 3 bases clipped from V and 8 bases from J, the junction kept 5 bases outside the gene matches.

V is TRBV20-1 and J is TRBJ2-3, with 9 bases fitting TRBD2. The length of the CDR3 is 14 residues. Germline V gives CDR1 DFQATT, CDR2 SNEGSKA (reference sequence). Trimming removed 1 base from V and 4 bases from J; junction bases left unmatched: 3. The CDR3 sequence: CSARGVAGADTQYF. The CDR3 nucleotides read TGCAGTGCTAGAGGGGTAGCGGGAGCAGATACGCAGTATTTT.

This clonotype was counted a few times. The chain employs TRBV20-1 and TRBJ2-3; the D call may be TRBD1 or TRBD2 (5 bases each). The V gene's germline CDR1 is DFQATT and CDR2 SNEGSKA (reference sequence). V shed 4 bases and J shed 3 bases, with 17 bases lying between them. This CDR3 has 15 amino acids. The CDR3 nucleotides are TGCAGTGCTAACACCGGGACCACCCCTACAGATACGCAGTATTTT. Protein sequence: CSANTGTTPTDTQYF.

This clonotype was seen more than once but under ten times. This chain connects TRBV6-1 to TRBJ2-5, with TRBD1 matching 8 bases. CDR1 MNHNS and CDR2 SASEGT come from the germline V gene. V lost 7 bases and J lost 7; bases outside the gene matches: 11. CDR3 length: 14 residues. The CDR3 nucleotides are TGTGCCAGCACTAAGACAGGGGCCACCCCGACCCAGTACTTC. Translation gives CASTKTGATPTQYF.

This clonotype has more than one count but fewer than ten. The rearrangement links TRBV10-3 to TRBJ2-1; D ambiguous. The CDR3 has 16 residues. Germline V CDR1 and CDR2: ENHRY, SYGVKD. V lost 0 bases, J lost 9 bases, and 18 bases lay in between. CDR3: CAISESLPIFASEQFF. CDR3 sequence (DNA): TGTGCCATCAGTGAGTCGCTTCCTATCTTCGCCAGTGAGCAGTTCTTC.

This clonotype was seen a few times. This chain uses TRBV20-1 with TRBJ1-5; possibly TRBD1 for D (5 bases). Trimming removed 6 bases from V and 7 bases from J, with 19 bases in between. Germline assignment: CDR1 DFQATT and CDR2 SNEGSKA (reference sequence). CDR3 size: 14 residues. CDR3 in DNA: TGCAGTGCCCCCGGCGAGCAGGGAGCGCAGCCCCAGCATTTT. It is translated as CSAPGEQGAQPQHF.

The J gene is TRBJ2-1, the V gene TRBV4-1; TRBD1 aligns across 11 bases. The V gene's germline CDR1 is MGHRA and CDR2 YSYEKL. Trimming took 4 bases from V and 1 from J; bases not matched to a gene: 3. The CDR3 consists of 16 residues. CDR3: CASSPGQGASYNEQFF. For the CDR3, the DNA is TGCGCCAGCAGCCCCGGACAGGGGGCTTCCTACAATGAGCAGTTCTTC.

This rearrangement joins TRBV11-2 to TRBJ2-7; 7 bases agree with TRBD2. V was pared by 0 bases and J by 3 bases, with 8 bases of the junction left unmatched. Germline loops: CDR1 SGHAT, CDR2 FQNNGV. The CDR3 contains 16 residues. The CDR3 reads CASSLERGMGYYEQYF. The CDR3 bases are TGTGCCAGCAGCTTAGAGCGGGGGATGGGTTACTACGAGCAGTACTTC.

This clonotype was seen only a few times. V is TRBV6-2 or TRBV6-3 and J is TRBJ2-7; 10 nucleotides agree with TRBD2. Germline lookup yields CDR1 MNHEY and CDR2 SVGEGT. This CDR3 is 15 amino acids long. J was trimmed by 3 bases and V by 6 bases; bases with no gene match: 8. The chain's CDR3 is CASRLRTSGHYEQYV. In DNA, the CDR3 is TGTGCCAGCAGACTTCGGACTAGCGGACACTACGAGCAGTACGTC.

The V and J genes are TRBV7-2 and TRBJ2-3; D call uncertain. The CDR3 has 14 amino acids. The V gene lost 1 base and the J gene lost 1 base, with 6 bases spanning the gap. CDR1 is SGHTA, CDR2 FQGNSA, per germline. The CDR3 loop is CASSLGVGTDTQYF. The DNA of the CDR3 is TGTGCCAGCAGCTTAGGAGTGGGCACAGATACGCAGTATTTT.